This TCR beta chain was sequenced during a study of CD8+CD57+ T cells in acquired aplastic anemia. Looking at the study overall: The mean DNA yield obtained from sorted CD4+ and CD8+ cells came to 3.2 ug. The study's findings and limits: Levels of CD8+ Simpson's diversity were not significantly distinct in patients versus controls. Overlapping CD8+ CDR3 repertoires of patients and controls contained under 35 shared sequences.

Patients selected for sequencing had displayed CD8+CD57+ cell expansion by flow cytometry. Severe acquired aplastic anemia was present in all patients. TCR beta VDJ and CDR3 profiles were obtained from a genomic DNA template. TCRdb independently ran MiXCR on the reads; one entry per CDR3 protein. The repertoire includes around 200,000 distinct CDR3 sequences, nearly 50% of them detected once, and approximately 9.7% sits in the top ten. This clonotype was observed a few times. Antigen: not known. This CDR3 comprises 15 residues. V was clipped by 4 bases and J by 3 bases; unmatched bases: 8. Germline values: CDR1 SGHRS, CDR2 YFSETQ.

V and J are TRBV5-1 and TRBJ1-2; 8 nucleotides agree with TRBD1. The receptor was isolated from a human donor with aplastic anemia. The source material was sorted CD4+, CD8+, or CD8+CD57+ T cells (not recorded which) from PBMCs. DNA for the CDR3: TGCGCCAGCAGCCTGACAGGGGCCAATGACTATGGCTACACCTTC. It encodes CASSLTGANDYGYTF.